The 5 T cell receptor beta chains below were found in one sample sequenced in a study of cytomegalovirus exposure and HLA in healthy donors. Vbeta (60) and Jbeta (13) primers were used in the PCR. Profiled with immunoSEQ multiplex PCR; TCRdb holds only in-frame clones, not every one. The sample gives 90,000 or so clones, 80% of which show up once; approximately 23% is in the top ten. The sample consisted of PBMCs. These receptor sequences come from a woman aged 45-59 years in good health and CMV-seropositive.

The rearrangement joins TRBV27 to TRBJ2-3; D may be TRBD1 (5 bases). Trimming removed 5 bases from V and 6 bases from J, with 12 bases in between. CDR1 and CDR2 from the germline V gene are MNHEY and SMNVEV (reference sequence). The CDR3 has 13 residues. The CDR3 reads CASSGAGRDTQYF. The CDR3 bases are TGTGCCAGCAGTGGGGCAGGGCGGGATACGCAGTATTTT.

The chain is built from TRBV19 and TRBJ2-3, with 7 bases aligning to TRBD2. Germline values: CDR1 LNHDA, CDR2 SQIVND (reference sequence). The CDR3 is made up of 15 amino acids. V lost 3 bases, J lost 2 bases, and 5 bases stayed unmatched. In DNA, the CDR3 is TGTGCCAGTAGTATCAGGGACTATCACACAGATACGCAGTATTTT. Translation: CASSIRDYHTDTQYF.

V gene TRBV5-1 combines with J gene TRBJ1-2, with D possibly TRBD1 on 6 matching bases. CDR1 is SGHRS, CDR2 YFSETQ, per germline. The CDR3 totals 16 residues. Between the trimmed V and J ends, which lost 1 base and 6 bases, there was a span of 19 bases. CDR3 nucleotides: TGCGCCAGCAGCTTGACGGGGGGCTTTCCCCAGGATGGCTACACCTTC. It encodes CASSLTGGFPQDGYTF.

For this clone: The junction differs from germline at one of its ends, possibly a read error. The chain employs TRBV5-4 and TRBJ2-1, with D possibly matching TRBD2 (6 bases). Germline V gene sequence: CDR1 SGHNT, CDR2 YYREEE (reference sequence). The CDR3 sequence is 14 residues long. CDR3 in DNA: TGTGCCAGCAGCTTAGGGGACTCCTACAATGAGCAGCTCTTC. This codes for CASSLGDSYNEQLF.

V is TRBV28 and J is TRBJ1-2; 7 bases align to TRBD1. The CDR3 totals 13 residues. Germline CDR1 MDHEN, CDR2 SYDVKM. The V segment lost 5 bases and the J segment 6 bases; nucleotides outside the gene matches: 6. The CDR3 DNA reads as TGTGCCAGCAGTCCCGGACAGGACGATGGCTACACCTTC. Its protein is CASSPGQDDGYTF.